This TCR beta chain appears in the sequencing data of a study of blood T cell repertoires in COVID-19. Turning to the study itself: Specimens from acute and convalescent COVID-19 originated in the United States, Italy and Spain.

CDR1 is SQVTM and CDR2 is ANQGSEA in the germline V gene. The ends lost 6 bases at V and 8 bases at J; junction bases unmatched: 10. CDR3 length: 15 amino acids. Only in-frame clones appear in the TCRdb table, and some are missing; sequencing was by immunoSEQ multiplex PCR. The data show roughly 150,000 clones, with 79% seen just once and more than 7% held by the top ten. The chain combines TRBV29-1 with TRBJ1-6, with 10 bases matching TRBD1. The TCR was taken from a woman aged 55-70 years with COVID-19, enrolled during active disease. The specimen was peripheral blood. The CDR3 sequence: CSVKLGGTGDSPLHF. In DNA, the CDR3 is TGCAGCGTCAAACTGGGGGGGACAGGGGATTCACCCCTCCACTTT.